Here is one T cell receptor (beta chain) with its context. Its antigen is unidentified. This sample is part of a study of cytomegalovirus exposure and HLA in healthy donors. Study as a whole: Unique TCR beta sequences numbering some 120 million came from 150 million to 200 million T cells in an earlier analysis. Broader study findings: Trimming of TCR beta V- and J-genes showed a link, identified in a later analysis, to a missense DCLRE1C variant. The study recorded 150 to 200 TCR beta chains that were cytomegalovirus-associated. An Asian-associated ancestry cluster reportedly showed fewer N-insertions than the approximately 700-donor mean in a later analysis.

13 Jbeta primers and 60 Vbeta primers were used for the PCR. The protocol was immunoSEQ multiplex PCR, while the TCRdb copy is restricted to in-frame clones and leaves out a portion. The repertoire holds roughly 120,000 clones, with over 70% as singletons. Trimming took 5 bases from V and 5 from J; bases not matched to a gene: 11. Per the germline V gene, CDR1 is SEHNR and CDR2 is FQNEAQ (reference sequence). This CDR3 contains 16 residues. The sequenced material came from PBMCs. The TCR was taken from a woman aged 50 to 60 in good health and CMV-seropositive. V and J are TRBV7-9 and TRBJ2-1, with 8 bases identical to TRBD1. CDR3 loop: CASSHPTGVLNNEQFF. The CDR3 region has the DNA TGTGCCAGCAGCCATCCGACAGGGGTCCTCAACAATGAGCAGTTCTTC.